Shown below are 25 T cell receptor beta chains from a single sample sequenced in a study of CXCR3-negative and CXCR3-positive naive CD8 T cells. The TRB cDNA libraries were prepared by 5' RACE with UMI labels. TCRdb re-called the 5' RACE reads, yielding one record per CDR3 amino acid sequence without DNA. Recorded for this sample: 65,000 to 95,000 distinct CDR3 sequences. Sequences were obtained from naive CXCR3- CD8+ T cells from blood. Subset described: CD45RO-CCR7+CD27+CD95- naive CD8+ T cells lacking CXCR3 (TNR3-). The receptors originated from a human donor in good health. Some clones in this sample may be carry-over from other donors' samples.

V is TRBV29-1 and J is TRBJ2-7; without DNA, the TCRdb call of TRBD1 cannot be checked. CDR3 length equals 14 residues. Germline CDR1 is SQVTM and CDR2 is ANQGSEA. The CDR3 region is CSVAGDRATYEQYF.

The CDR3 reads CASSPGAAETQYF. The chain employs TRBV12-3 or TRBV12-4 and TRBJ2-5; no DNA is available, so the TRBD1 call from TCRdb remains unchecked. The CDR3 is 13 residues long.

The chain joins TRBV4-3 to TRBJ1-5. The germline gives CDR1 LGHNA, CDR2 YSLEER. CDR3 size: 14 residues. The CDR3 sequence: CASSQDADFQPQHF.

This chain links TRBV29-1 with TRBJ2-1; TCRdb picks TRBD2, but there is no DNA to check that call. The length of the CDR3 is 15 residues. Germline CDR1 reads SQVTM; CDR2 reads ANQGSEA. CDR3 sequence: CSVWGASGFRDEQFF.

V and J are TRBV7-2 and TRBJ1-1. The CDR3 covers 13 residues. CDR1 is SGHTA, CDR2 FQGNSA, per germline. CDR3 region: CASSFDVNTEAFF.

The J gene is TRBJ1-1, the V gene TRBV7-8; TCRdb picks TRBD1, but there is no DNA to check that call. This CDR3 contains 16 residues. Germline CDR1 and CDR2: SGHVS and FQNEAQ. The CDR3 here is CASSLPRDRGDTEAFF.

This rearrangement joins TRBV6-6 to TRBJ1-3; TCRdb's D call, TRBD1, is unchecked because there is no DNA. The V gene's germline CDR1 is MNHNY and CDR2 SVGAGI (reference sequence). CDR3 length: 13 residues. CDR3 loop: CASSYRGADTIYF.

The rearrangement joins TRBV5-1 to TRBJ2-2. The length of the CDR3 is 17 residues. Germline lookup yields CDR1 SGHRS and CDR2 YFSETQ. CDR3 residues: CASSLLLTISNTGELFF. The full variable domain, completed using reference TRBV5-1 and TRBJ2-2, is KAGVTQTPRYLIKTRGQQVTLSCSPISGHRSVSWYQQTPGQGLQFLFEYFSETQRNKGNFPGRFSGRQFSNSRSEMNVSTLELGDSALYLCASSLLLTISNTGELFFGEGSRLTVL.

CDR3 residues: CASSPDLDTQYF. The rearrangement uses TRBV6-6 and TRBJ2-3. The CDR3 is made up of 12 amino acids. Germline lookup yields CDR1 MNHNY and CDR2 SVGAGI (reference sequence).

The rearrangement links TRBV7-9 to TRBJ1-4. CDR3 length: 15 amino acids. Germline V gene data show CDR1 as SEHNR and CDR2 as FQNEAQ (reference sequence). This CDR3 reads CASSRRTALEGKLFF.

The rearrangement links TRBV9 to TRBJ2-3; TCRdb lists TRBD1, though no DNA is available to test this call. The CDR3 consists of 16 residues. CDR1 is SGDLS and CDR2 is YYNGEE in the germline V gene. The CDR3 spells CASSDQGRGSTDTQYF.

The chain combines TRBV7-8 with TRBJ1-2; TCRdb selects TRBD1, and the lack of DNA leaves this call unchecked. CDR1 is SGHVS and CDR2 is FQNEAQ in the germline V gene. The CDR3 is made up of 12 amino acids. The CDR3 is CASSPPSGGYTF.

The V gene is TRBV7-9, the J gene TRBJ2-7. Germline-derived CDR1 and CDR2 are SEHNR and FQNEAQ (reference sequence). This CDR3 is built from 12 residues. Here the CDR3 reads CASSLGRDEQYF. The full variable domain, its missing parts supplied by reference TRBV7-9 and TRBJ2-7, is DTGVSQNPRHKITKRGQNVTFRCDPISEHNRLYWYRQTLGQGPEFLTYFQNEAQLEKSRLLSDRFSAERPKGSFSTLEIQRTEQGDSAMYLCASSLGRDEQYFGPGTRLTVT.

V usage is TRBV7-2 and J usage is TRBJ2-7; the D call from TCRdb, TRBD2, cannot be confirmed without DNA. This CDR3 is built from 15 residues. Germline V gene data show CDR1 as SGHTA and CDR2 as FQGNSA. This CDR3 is CASSLGWDYSYEQYF.

The CDR3 sequence is CASSLHKAGENYNEQFF. This rearrangement joins TRBV12-3 or TRBV12-4 to TRBJ2-1; TCRdb's D gene call, TRBD2, goes unchecked for lack of DNA. The CDR3 contains 17 residues.

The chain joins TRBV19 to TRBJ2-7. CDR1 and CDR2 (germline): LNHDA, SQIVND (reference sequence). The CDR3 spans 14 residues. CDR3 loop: CASSIGLTAVEQYF.

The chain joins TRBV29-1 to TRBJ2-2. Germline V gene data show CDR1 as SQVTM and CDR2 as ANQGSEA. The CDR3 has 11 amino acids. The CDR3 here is CSARAGGELFF.

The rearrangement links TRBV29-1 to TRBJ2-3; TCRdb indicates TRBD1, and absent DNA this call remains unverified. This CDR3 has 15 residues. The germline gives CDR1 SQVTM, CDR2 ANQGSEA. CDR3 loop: CSAEDGKTSTDTQYF.

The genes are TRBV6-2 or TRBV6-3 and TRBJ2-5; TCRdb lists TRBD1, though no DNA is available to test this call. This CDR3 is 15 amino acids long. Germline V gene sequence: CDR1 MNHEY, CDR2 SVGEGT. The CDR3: CASSSMTVSEKTQYF.

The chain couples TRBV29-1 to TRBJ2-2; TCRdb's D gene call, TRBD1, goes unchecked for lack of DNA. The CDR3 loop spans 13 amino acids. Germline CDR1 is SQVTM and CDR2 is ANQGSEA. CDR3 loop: CSVEGQGTGELFF.

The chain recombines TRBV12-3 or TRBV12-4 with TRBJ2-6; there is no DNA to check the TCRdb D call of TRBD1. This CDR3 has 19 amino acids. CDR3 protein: CASSLSAGGIPTGANVLTF.

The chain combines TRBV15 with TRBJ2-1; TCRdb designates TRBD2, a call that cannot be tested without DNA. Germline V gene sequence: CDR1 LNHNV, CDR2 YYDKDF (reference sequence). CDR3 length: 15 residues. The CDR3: CATSSLGRAGNEQFF.

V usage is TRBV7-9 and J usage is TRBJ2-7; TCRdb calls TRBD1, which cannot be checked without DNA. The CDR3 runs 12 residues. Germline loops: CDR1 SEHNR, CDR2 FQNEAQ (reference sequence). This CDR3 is CASSSQGNEQYF.

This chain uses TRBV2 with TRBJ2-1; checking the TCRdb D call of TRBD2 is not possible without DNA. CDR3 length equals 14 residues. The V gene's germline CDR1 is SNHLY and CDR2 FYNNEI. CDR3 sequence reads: CASTSGGAKNEQFF.

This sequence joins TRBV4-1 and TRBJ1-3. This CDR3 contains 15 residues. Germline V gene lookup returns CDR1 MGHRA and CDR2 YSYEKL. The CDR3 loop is CASSPGQISGNTIYF.